The next 30 T cell receptor beta chains were all read from a single sample in a study of T-cell memory formation after mild COVID-19 (dated by TCRdb to about 2021). Libraries were made using 5' RACE. These reads were obtained on an Illumina NovaSeq 6000. TCRdb trimmed public reads at Q25 via fastp, called clones via MiXCR and kept in-frame beta chains. Records with the same CDR3 protein are collapsed into one entry carrying the most frequent genes and DNA. The sample data list just under 550,000 distinct CDR3 sequences, and roughly 20% of these were observed just once. The ten largest clones capture 12% of the sample. The sample taken for sequencing was PBMCs or a T cell subset sorted from them (not recorded which). The receptors were sampled from an adult woman who had mild COVID-19 (a few samples of this study predate the infection). The sample titles of this study are shuffled in the database, so cell type and time point are left out; the donor was told from shared clones.

This chain connects TRBV3-1 to TRBJ2-1; 9 nucleotides agree with TRBD2. Germline assignment: CDR1 LGHDT and CDR2 YNNKEL (reference sequence). The CDR3 runs to 16 residues. J gave up 4 bases and V 4 bases, and 8 bases lay outside the gene matches. CDR3 sequence reads: CASSRLSGRRYNEQFF. Written as DNA, the CDR3 is TGTGCCAGCAGCCGCTTGAGCGGGAGGCGGTACAATGAGCAGTTCTTC.

This clonotype was picked up a small number of times. The J gene is TRBJ2-3, the V gene TRBV9, with 12 nucleotides matching TRBD2. V lost 3 bases to trimming and J lost 0 bases; unmatched junction nucleotides: 2. CDR1 is SGDLS, CDR2 YYNGEE, per germline. CDR3 length equals 16 residues. The CDR3 spells CASSAGTSGSTDTQYF. As DNA, the CDR3 is TGTGCCAGCAGCGCTGGGACTAGCGGGAGCACAGATACGCAGTATTTT. Full variable domain (remainder filled in from reference TRBV9 and TRBJ2-3): DSGVTQTPKHLITATGQRVTLRCSPRSGDLSVYWYQQSLDQGLQFLIQYYNGEERAKGNILERFSAQQFPDLHSELNLSSLELGDSALYFCASSAGTSGSTDTQYFGPGTRLTVL.

The chain is built from TRBV5-1 and TRBJ2-3, with TRBD2 identical over 10 bases. V gave up 0 bases and J gave up 4 bases; unmatched junction bases: 8. Germline-derived CDR1 and CDR2 are SGHRS and YFSETQ. This CDR3 contains 17 residues. CDR3 DNA: TGCGCCAGCAGCTTGGTATCGAGCGGGGGGGCCGCAGATACGCAGTATTTT. It translates to CASSLVSSGGAADTQYF. The full variable domain, completed using reference TRBV5-1 and TRBJ2-3, is KAGVTQTPRYLIKTRGQQVTLSCSPISGHRSVSWYQQTPGQGLQFLFEYFSETQRNKGNFPGRFSGRQFSNSRSEMNVSTLELGDSALYLCASSLVSSGGAADTQYFGPGTRLTVL.

This clonotype was seen only a few times. This chain joins TRBV4-2 and TRBJ2-3; D unclear. V was cut by 2 bases and J by 1 base, with 13 bases left in between. The CDR3 totals 16 residues. The germline V gene encodes CDR1 LGHNA and CDR2 YNFKEQ. The CDR3 loop is CASSQRGAAGTDTQYF. CDR3 sequence (DNA): TGTGCCAGCAGCCAACGTGGTGCGGCAGGCACAGATACGCAGTATTTT.

This clonotype was counted at least ten times. The genes are TRBV4-1 and TRBJ2-5; 9 bases line up with TRBD2. After removal of 0 bases from V and 5 bases from J, the junction contained 4 bases not matched to a gene. The CDR3 length is 15 residues. Germline CDR1 MGHRA, CDR2 YSYEKL. This CDR3 reads CASSQDGTSFETQYF. CDR3 bases: TGCGCCAGCAGCCAAGATGGGACTAGCTTCGAGACCCAGTACTTC.

This chain uses TRBV20-1 with TRBJ1-5; TRBD1 matches at 7 bases. Losses at the gene ends were 3 bases for V and 0 bases for J; bases not matched to a gene: 8. The CDR3 contains 16 residues. Germline CDR1 reads DFQATT; CDR2 reads SNEGSKA (reference sequence). In DNA form, the CDR3 reads TGCAGTGCTAGTGAGAGACAGGGCTATAGCAATCAGCCCCAGCATTTT. Encoded protein: CSASERQGYSNQPQHF.

This clonotype has just a few counts. This chain joins TRBV12-3 or TRBV12-4 and TRBJ2-7; D remains ambiguous. The CDR3 loop spans 14 amino acids. Trimming took 6 bases from V and 0 from J, leaving 12 bases between them. CDR3 nucleotide sequence: TGTGCCAGCAGCCCCCCCACAGACTCCTACGAGCAGTACTTC. It yields the protein CASSPPTDSYEQYF.

The chain uses TRBV14 and TRBJ2-5; no reliable D call. Trimming took off 2 bases at V and 5 bases at J, with 9 bases between the two ends. The CDR3 has 13 amino acids. Germline V gene lookup returns CDR1 SGHDN and CDR2 FVKESK. CDR3 nucleotides: TGTGCCAGCAGCCAAAATGTCGGTGAGACCCAGTACTTC. This sequence encodes CASSQNVGETQYF.

In its sample, this clonotype was seen a few times. The chain couples TRBV15 to TRBJ2-7, with D tentatively TRBD1 or TRBD2 (5 bases each). CDR3 length equals 14 residues. Trimming took 3 bases from V and 5 from J, leaving 14 bases between them. CDR1 is LNHNV, CDR2 YYDKDF, per germline (reference sequence). The DNA of the CDR3 is TGTGCCACCAGCAGGAGGGACGCAATCGACGAGCAGTACTTC. Translation gives CATSRRDAIDEQYF.

In its sample, this clonotype was seen a few times. V and J are TRBV19 and TRBJ2-7; 13 nucleotides align to TRBD2. Germline V gene lookup returns CDR1 LNHDA and CDR2 SQIVND (reference sequence). The CDR3 totals 16 residues. J was trimmed by 8 bases and V by 5 bases; bases with no gene match: 12. CDR3 residues: CASSGWTSGSGIQQYF. CDR3 sequence (DNA): TGTGCCAGTAGTGGATGGACTAGCGGGAGCGGTATCCAGCAGTACTTC.

The genes are TRBV7-2 and TRBJ1-1; perhaps TRBD1 as D (6 bases). This CDR3 comprises 13 residues. Trimming removed 5 bases from V and 4 bases from J, with 11 bases in between. Per germline, CDR1 SGHTA and CDR2 FQGNSA. CDR3 nucleotide sequence: TGTGCCAGCAGCGAAAAGACAGGCACTGAAGCTTTCTTT. Translated: CASSEKTGTEAFF.

This clonotype was counted only a few times. The gene calls are TRBV20-1 and TRBJ1-5; 7 bases line up with TRBD1. The germline gives CDR1 DFQATT, CDR2 SNEGSKA (reference sequence). The CDR3 loop spans 12 amino acids. The V and J ends lost 6 bases and 4 bases, in that order; junction bases with no gene match: 3. The CDR3 bases are TGCAGTGCGAACAGGGGAAATCAGCCCCAGCATTTT. This codes for CSANRGNQPQHF.

V gene TRBV9 combines with J gene TRBJ2-2, with 10 bases fitting TRBD1. CDR1 is SGDLS and CDR2 is YYNGEE in the germline V gene. Trimming removed 1 base from V and 2 bases from J; junction bases left unmatched: 2. CDR3 length: 16 amino acids. The CDR3: CASSVRQGANTGELFF. CDR3 nucleotides: TGTGCCAGCAGCGTAAGACAGGGGGCCAACACCGGGGAGCTGTTTTTT.

The CDR3 loop reads CASRTMTGSGYTF. CDR3 nucleotides: TGTGCCAGCAGAACTATGACAGGGAGCGGCTACACCTTC. The chain combines TRBV12-3 or TRBV12-4 with TRBJ1-2, with 7 bases that match TRBD1. The CDR3 is made up of 13 amino acids. V was clipped by 6 bases and J by 8 bases; unmatched bases: 9.

This clonotype was seen repeatedly, ten times or more. This chain uses TRBV7-3 with TRBJ2-5; 11 positions agree with TRBD2. V was clipped by 5 bases and J by 4 bases; unmatched bases: 6. CDR3 length: 15 amino acids. The germline V gene encodes CDR1 SGHTA and CDR2 FQGTGA. The CDR3 DNA is TGTGCCAGCAGCCCGACTAGCGGGATGGGAGAGACCCAGTACTTC. Translating gives CASSPTSGMGETQYF.

Only a few counts were recorded for this clonotype. CDR3 loop: CASSYEGQPNSPLHF. The CDR3 DNA reads TGTGCCAGCAGTTACGAGGGACAGCCAAATTCACCCCTCCACTTT. The chain couples TRBV6-5 to TRBJ1-6; 7 bases map to TRBD1. Trimming cost V 2 bases and J 7 bases; bases outside gene matches: 5. Germline V gives CDR1 MNHEY, CDR2 SVGAGI. This CDR3 comprises 15 residues.

This chain links TRBV29-1 with TRBJ1-5, with D unclear. CDR1 is SQVTM, CDR2 ANQGSEA, per germline. This CDR3 has 14 residues. The V gene lost 7 bases and the J gene lost 3 bases, with 16 bases spanning the gap. The CDR3 sequence: CSARSSGINQPQHF. CDR3 nucleotides: TGCAGCGCGAGGTCCTCGGGGATCAATCAGCCCCAGCATTTT.

The J gene is TRBJ2-3, the V gene TRBV5-1; TRBD2 aligns across 8 bases. The CDR3 extends over 14 amino acids. The ends lost 6 bases at V and 4 bases at J; junction bases unmatched: 7. Germline loops: CDR1 SGHRS, CDR2 YFSETQ. The CDR3: CASKPGGAADTQYF. CDR3 nucleotides: TGCGCCAGCAAGCCCGGGGGGGCCGCAGATACGCAGTATTTT.

This clonotype was found a few times. The J gene is TRBJ2-1, the V gene TRBV24-1, with D possibly matching TRBD2 (6 bases). Germline CDR1 reads KGHDR; CDR2 reads SFDVKD. Trimming shortened V by 7 bases and J by 6 bases, and 12 bases separated the two germline ends. CDR3 length: 13 amino acids. In DNA, the CDR3 is TGTGCCACCAGGGGAGGTCGGGGCAATGAGCAGTTCTTC. This gives the protein CATRGGRGNEQFF.

This clonotype was seen more than once but under ten times. The chain joins TRBV5-1 to TRBJ2-7; 7 bases agree with TRBD1. Germline assignment: CDR1 SGHRS and CDR2 YFSETQ. The CDR3 has 14 residues. Unmatched junction bases numbered 5, after V lost 2 bases and J lost 3 bases. The CDR3 coding sequence is TGCGCCAGCAGCTTAGACAGGGTGGACTACGAGCAGTACTTC. Its translation: CASSLDRVDYEQYF.

This clonotype has more than one count but fewer than ten. V is TRBV4-3 and J is TRBJ2-3; TRBD2 matches at 9 bases. J lost 4 bases, V lost 2 bases, and 10 bases had no gene match. The CDR3 sequence is 17 residues long. Germline V gene lookup returns CDR1 LGHNA and CDR2 YSLEER. The CDR3 here is CASSQPIAGAPPDTQYF. The CDR3 bases are TGCGCCAGCAGCCAACCGATAGCGGGAGCTCCCCCAGATACGCAGTATTTT.

This clonotype was picked up a small number of times. The V call is TRBV7-8, the J call TRBJ1-1, with D perhaps matching TRBD1 (5 bases). CDR3 length: 16 amino acids. Trimming shortened V by 1 base and J by 1 base, and 13 bases separated the two germline ends. Germline-derived CDR1 and CDR2 are SGHVS and FQNEAQ. In DNA, the CDR3 is TGTGCCAGCAGCTTAGGGGGGAAAACCAGGAACACTGAAGCTTTCTTT. It is translated as CASSLGGKTRNTEAFF.

This clonotype was found a few times. The rearrangement joins TRBV7-8 to TRBJ1-5, with D perhaps TRBD1 (5 bases). This CDR3 is 13 amino acids long. The germline V gene encodes CDR1 SGHVS and CDR2 FQNEAQ. Trimming left V 2 bases short and J 7 bases short, with 9 bases between. The CDR3 is CASSLSRAQPQHF. The CDR3 region has the DNA TGTGCCAGCAGCTTAAGCAGGGCACAGCCCCAGCATTTT.

A few counts support this clonotype. This chain joins TRBV7-9 and TRBJ1-2; D perhaps matches TRBD1 (6 bases). V was cut by 2 bases and J by 7 bases, with 11 bases left in between. Germline CDR1 and CDR2: SEHNR and FQNEAQ (reference sequence). The CDR3 runs 13 residues. This chain's CDR3 is CASSLKQGGGYTF. The CDR3 DNA reads as TGTGCCAGCAGCTTAAAACAGGGTGGTGGCTACACCTTC.

This sequence joins TRBV6-5 and TRBJ2-1; perhaps D is TRBD1 or TRBD2 (5 bases each). The CDR3 has 15 residues. Trimming removed 0 bases at V and 10 bases at J, with 16 bases between. CDR1 is MNHEY and CDR2 is SVGAGI in the germline V gene. The CDR3: CASSYSGRPSGEQFF. The CDR3 region has the DNA TGTGCCAGCAGTTACTCGGGACGACCATCGGGGGAGCAGTTCTTC.

This sequence joins TRBV27 and TRBJ1-2, with D tentatively TRBD1 (5 bases). In germline, CDR1 is MNHEY, CDR2 SMNVEV (reference sequence). The length of the CDR3 is 14 residues. V lost 6 bases and J 5 bases, leaving 16 bases between the germline ends. The CDR3 sequence: CASRPGTAGYGYTF. CDR3 in DNA: TGTGCCAGCAGACCAGGGACGGCGGGGTATGGCTACACCTTC.

The V call is TRBV4-3, the J call TRBJ1-1, with D unclear. Germline CDR1 reads LGHNA; CDR2 reads YSLEER. This CDR3 comprises 14 residues. Trimming left V 0 bases short and J 3 bases short, with 8 bases between. The DNA for the CDR3 is TGCGCCAGCAGCCAAGACAACGGGGACACTGAAGCTTTCTTT. Residues: CASSQDNGDTEAFF.

This clonotype showed up just a few times. The CDR3: CASSHRQVPPNQPQHF. In DNA form, the CDR3 reads TGTGCCAGCAGCCACCGGCAAGTCCCACCTAATCAGCCCCAGCATTTT. V and J are TRBV2 and TRBJ1-5; D ambiguous. Trimming stripped 6 bases from V and 4 bases from J, with 19 bases between. The length of the CDR3 is 16 residues. Germline V gene data show CDR1 as SNHLY and CDR2 as FYNNEI.

This clonotype was seen a handful of times. This chain uses TRBV3-1 with TRBJ2-1, with 7 positions matching TRBD2. V was clipped by 4 bases and J by 0 bases; unmatched bases: 12. The CDR3 has 18 amino acids. CDR1 LGHDT and CDR2 YNNKEL come from the germline V gene (reference sequence). The CDR3 sequence is CASSPGRLSGSSYNEQFF. In DNA form, the CDR3 reads TGTGCCAGCAGCCCCGGGAGGCTTAGCGGCAGCTCCTACAATGAGCAGTTCTTC.

The genes are TRBV6-2 or TRBV6-3 and TRBJ2-3; 9 bases are shared with TRBD2. The CDR3 loop spans 18 amino acids. Looked up from germline, CDR1 is MNHEY and CDR2 is SVGEGT. Trimming cost V 2 bases and J 7 bases; bases outside gene matches: 16. The CDR3 is CASSYVAGGPNLLYTQYF. The CDR3, as DNA: TGTGCCAGCAGTTACGTGGCGGGAGGGCCGAATTTATTATATACGCAGTATTTT.